The entry that follows covers one TCR delta chain sequence. What it binds is not known. TCRdb assigns this DNA the protein of a much larger clone, which departs from its translation at residue 14; this likely reflects a read error, and the protein shown comes from translating the DNA. This sample is drawn from a study of γδ T cells in repeated Plasmodium falciparum infection. Regarding the study as a whole: Donors in Mali lived in a small rural village, largely one ethnic group.

Gammadelta T cells were flow-sorted from PBMC into Vgamma9/Vdelta2+ and Vdelta2-negative populations for bulk analysis. TCRdb re-called clones from the multiplex PCR reads using CATT. The profile shows about 57,000 delta-chain clones, around 1.7% of them singletons. CDR3 length: 33 amino acids. The V and J ends lost 3 bases and 0 bases respectively, with 65 bases between them. Looked up from germline, CDR1 is TSWWSYY and CDR2 is QGS. The sequenced sample was gamma-delta T cells from blood. This clonotype originated in a pool of human donors (malaria-infected and uninfected, not separated). The gene calls are TRDV1 and TRDJ1; perhaps D is TRDD2 or TRDD3 (7 bases each). The CDR3 is CALGETQFGKGLPPRTGDRGGRWSFPYTDKLIF. CDR3 DNA: TGTGCTCTTGGGGAGACCCAATTTGGTAAAGGCCTTCCTCCGCGTACTGGGGATCGGGGGGGTCGGTGGAGTTTTCCATACACCGATAAACTCATCTTT.